This is a list of T cell receptor beta chains from one sample in a study of cytomegalovirus exposure and HLA in healthy donors. Produced via immunoSEQ multiplex PCR; TCRdb's table is partial and in-frame only. This sample has some 150,000 clones, with approximately 80% found just once. Sequencing was performed on PBMCs. All receptors derive from a woman in her fifties or sixties in good health and CMV-seropositive. Each CDR3 is given with its conserved first and last residue. The order of the fields is clone size, J gene, V gene, D gene, CDR3 DNA, CDR3 protein. D genes are given only for firm matches. A clone size is listed for some rows: how often the clone was seen (once, few, many), or a class if it is expanded.

NA,TRBJ2-3,TRBV29-1,NA,TGCAGCGGGCGGACTAGCACAGATACGCAGTATTTT,CSGRTSTDTQYF
NA,TRBJ2-7,TRBV10-3,TRBD1,TGTGCCATCAGTGAAGGGGACAGGACCTACGAGCAGTACTTC,CAISEGDRTYEQYF
NA,TRBJ2-5,TRBV25-1,TRBD1,TGTGCCAGCAGCGTACAGGGGGCGCAGACCCAGTACTTC,CASSVQGAQTQYF
NA,TRBJ2-7,TRBV4-1,NA,TGCGCCAGCAGCCAAGACGCGGCGGGGCAGATTAAGCAGTACTTC,CASSQDAAGQIKQYF
NA,TRBJ1-6,TRBV18,TRBD1,TGTGCCAGCTCGGGGGACAGGTTGGGATCACCCCTCCACTTT,CASSGDRLGSPLHF
NA,TRBJ2-7,TRBV27,TRBD1,TGTGCCAGCAGTTCTGGGACAGGGTACGAGCAGTACTTC,CASSSGTGYEQYF
NA,TRBJ1-2,TRBV7-9,NA,TGTGCCAGCAGCCCAGGACACGGGAACTATGGCTACACCTTC,CASSPGHGNYGYTF
NA,TRBJ2-7,TRBV7-2,TRBD2,TGTGCCAGCAGCTTACTTCGCGGGAGGAGCTCCTACGAGCAGTACTTC,CASSLLRGRSSYEQYF
NA,TRBJ2-7,TRBV21-1,NA,TGTGCCACCTCGGACAAATCCTACGAGCAGTACTTC,CATSDKSYEQYF
NA,TRBJ1-2,TRBV5-1,NA,TGCGCCAGCAGCTCAGGGCAGCCCTTAATATCTGGCTACACCTTC,CASSSGQPLISGYTF
NA,TRBJ1-2,TRBV7-8,NA,TGTGCTAGCAGCTCGACAGGAAAGAACTATGGCTACACCTTC,CASSSTGKNYGYTF
few,TRBJ1-5,TRBV6-5,NA,TGTGCCAGCAGTTACTCTACAGGGAGTCAGCCCCAGCATTTT,CASSYSTGSQPQHF
NA,TRBJ2-7,TRBV7-8,TRBD1,TGTGCCAGCAGCTTAGGGACAGGGGTCTACGAGCAGTACTTC,CASSLGTGVYEQYF
NA,TRBJ2-3,TRBV29-1,TRBD2,TGCAGCACTACGTCTGGCGGGGGGGCCGGAGATACGCAGTATTTT,CSTTSGGGAGDTQYF
NA,TRBJ2-5,TRBV5-1,NA,TGCGCCAGCAGCTTGGGGCTCCAAGAGACCCAGTACTTC,CASSLGLQETQYF
NA,TRBJ2-3,TRBV4-3,NA,TGCGCCAGCAGCTCATTAGCGTTGAGCACAGATACGCAGTATTTT,CASSSLALSTDTQYF
NA,TRBJ2-5,TRBV7-7,TRBD1,TGTGCTAGCAGCTTAGGGGGCGGAGAGACCCAGTACTTC,CASSLGGGETQYF
NA,TRBJ1-2,TRBV6-5,TRBD1,TGTGCCAGCAGTTACTCAGGACAGGGGGACTATGGCTACACCTTC,CASSYSGQGDYGYTF
NA,TRBJ1-4,TRBV6-5,TRBD1,TGTGCCAGCAGTTACTCCTCAGGGGGAGGTGAAAAACTGTTTTTT,CASSYSSGGGEKLFF